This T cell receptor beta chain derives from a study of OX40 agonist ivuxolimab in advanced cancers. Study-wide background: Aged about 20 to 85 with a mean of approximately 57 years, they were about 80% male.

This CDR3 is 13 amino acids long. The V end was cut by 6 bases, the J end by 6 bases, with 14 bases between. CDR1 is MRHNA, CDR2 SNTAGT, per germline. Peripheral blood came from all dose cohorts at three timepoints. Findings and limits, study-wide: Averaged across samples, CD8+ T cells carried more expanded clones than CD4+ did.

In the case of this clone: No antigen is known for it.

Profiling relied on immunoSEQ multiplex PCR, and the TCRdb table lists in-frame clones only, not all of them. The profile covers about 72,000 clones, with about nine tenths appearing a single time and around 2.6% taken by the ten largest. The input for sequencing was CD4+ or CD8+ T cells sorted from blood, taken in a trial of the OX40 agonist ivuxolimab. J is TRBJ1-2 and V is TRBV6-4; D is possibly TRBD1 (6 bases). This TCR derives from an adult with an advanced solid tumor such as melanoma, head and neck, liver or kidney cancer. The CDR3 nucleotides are TGTGCCAGCAGCCAACAGGGACTGAATGGCTACACCTTC. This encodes CASSQQGLNGYTF.